Listed below are T cell receptor beta chains from one sample, sequenced in a study of blood T cells in healthy people across ages. TCRdb itself ran the 5' RACE reads through MiXCR, one entry per CDR3 protein. The sample carries approximately 1.5 million distinct CDR3 sequences, 30% to 40% recorded once. Specimen: blood. These receptors were collected from a woman in her 30s in good health. Both conserved end residues are part of each CDR3. The D gene is left open where the match is weak. Rows give clone size only sometimes, using once, few, many, or a class for an expanded clone.

18	TRBD2	TRBV5-1	few	TRBJ2-3	CASSPGLAGVGPTDTQYF	TGCGCCAGCAGCCCGGGACTAGCGGGAGTCGGCCCCACAGATACGCAGTATTTT
14	-	TRBV9	-	TRBJ2-1	CASSPSGRYNEQFF	TGTGCCAGCAGCCCATCGGGCCGCTACAATGAGCAGTTCTTC
15	TRBD1	TRBV7-2	-	TRBJ2-7	CASSFLGTANYEQYF	TGTGCCAGCAGCTTTTTAGGGACAGCTAACTACGAGCAGTACTTC
14	-	TRBV18	-	TRBJ1-6	CASSLGTGNSPPHF	TGTGCCAGCTCACTCGGGACGGGAAATTCACCCCCCCACTTT
14	TRBD2	TRBV20-1	few	TRBJ2-7	CSARGLAGKYEQYF	TGCAGTGCTAGAGGGCTAGCGGGGAAGTACGAGCAGTACTTC
15	-	TRBV7-2	-	TRBJ2-3	CASSLRRGDTDTQYF	TGTGCCAGCAGCTTACGCAGGGGTGACACAGATACGCAGTATTTT
14	-	TRBV20-1	-	TRBJ2-3	CSASNFPGTDTQYF	TGCAGTGCTAGCAATTTCCCTGGCACAGATACGCAGTATTTT
15	TRBD1	TRBV11-2	many	TRBJ2-7	CASSLVGQASYEQYF	TGTGCCAGCAGCTTAGTGGGACAGGCCTCCTACGAGCAGTACTTC
16	-	TRBV5-1	few	TRBJ2-2	CASSLTGFVDTGELFF	TGCGCCAGCAGCCTAACAGGGTTCGTCGACACCGGGGAGCTGTTTTTT
16	TRBD1	TRBV20-1	few	TRBJ2-7	CGARDWGQGGAYEQYF	TGCGGTGCTCGTGATTGGGGACAGGGGGGCGCGTACGAGCAGTACTTC
18	TRBD1	TRBV5-1	few	TRBJ1-2	CASSWKPDRGDANYGYTF	TGCGCCAGCAGCTGGAAACCGGACAGGGGGGATGCTAACTATGGCTACACCTTC
15	-	TRBV10-2	-	TRBJ1-2	CASSELQGPNYGYTF	TGCGCCAGCAGTGAGTTACAGGGTCCTAACTATGGCTACACCTTC
14	TRBD2	TRBV29-1	many	TRBJ2-5	CSPTAIGGGETQYF	TGCAGCCCTACAGCCATCGGGGGGGGAGAGACCCAGTACTTC
14	TRBD2	TRBV27	-	TRBJ2-7	CASSSIAGGDEQYF	TGTGCCAGCAGTTCCATAGCGGGAGGGGACGAGCAGTACTTC
16	TRBD2	TRBV10-1	-	TRBJ2-3	CASSGGTNSSTDTQYF	TGCGCCAGCAGTGGTGGGACTAACTCTAGCACAGATACGCAGTATTTT
15	TRBD2	TRBV27	-	TRBJ2-5	CASSPGTSGPGTQYF	TGTGCCAGCAGTCCGGGGACTAGCGGCCCTGGGACCCAGTACTTC
14	-	TRBV4-1	-	TRBJ1-5	CASSQVHSNQPQHF	TGCGCCAGCAGCCAAGTTCACAGTAATCAGCCCCAGCATTTT
17	-	TRBV4-1	-	TRBJ2-6	CASSQRDALSGANVLTF	TGCGCCAGCAGCCAAAGGGACGCTTTATCTGGGGCCAACGTCCTGACTTTC
16	TRBD2	TRBV20-1	-	TRBJ2-1	CSASSNSGSLYNEQFF	TGCAGTGCTAGTTCCAATAGCGGGAGCCTCTACAATGAGCAGTTCTTC
13	-	TRBV27	-	TRBJ1-5	CASSTWRNQPQHF	TGTGCCAGCAGTACTTGGAGGAATCAGCCCCAGCATTTT
14	-	TRBV7-9	-	TRBJ1-1	CASSLRGADTEAFF	TGTGCCAGCAGTCTACGGGGGGCTGATACTGAAGCTTTCTTT
14	-	TRBV21-1	-	TRBJ2-7	CASSKGQVAYEQYF	TGTGCCAGCAGCAAGGGACAGGTAGCCTACGAGCAGTACTTC
16	TRBD1	TRBV5-4	-	TRBJ2-1	CASSLGTGVTYNEQFF	TGCGCCAGCAGCTTAGGGACAGGGGTTACCTACAATGAGCAGTTCTTC
11	-	TRBV20-1	-	TRBJ2-1	CSARGRTDQFF	TGCAGTGCTAGAGGTCGGACGGACCAGTTCTTC
12	-	TRBV7-8	few	TRBJ2-3	CASSRGSDTQYF	TGTGCCAGCAGCCGCGGGTCAGATACGCAGTATTTT
16	TRBD2	TRBV10-3	-	TRBJ2-5	CAISEGLAGVSETQYF	TGTGCCATCAGTGAAGGACTAGCGGGAGTCTCAGAGACCCAGTACTTC
15	-	TRBV4-1	-	TRBJ2-3	CVSQFRATSTDTQYF	TGCGTCAGCCAATTCCGGGCCACTAGCACAGATACGCAGTATTTT
15	-	TRBV20-1	-	TRBJ1-1	CSARMDREPNTEAFF	TGCAGTGCTAGGATGGATCGGGAGCCGAACACTGAAGCTTTCTTT
12	-	TRBV29-1	-	TRBJ1-2	CSVPLTGYGYTF	TGCAGCGTGCCCCTTACAGGGTACGGCTACACCTTC
17	-	TRBV7-9	few	TRBJ2-3	CASSLLLGGGATDTQYF	TGTGCCAGCAGCCTCCTTTTGGGAGGGGGCGCAACAGATACGCAGTATTTT
16	TRBD1	TRBV6-5	-	TRBJ2-3	CASSYSGQGPADTQYF	TGTGCCAGCAGTTACTCCGGACAGGGGCCCGCAGATACGCAGTATTTT
10	-	TRBV2	-	TRBJ2-7	CASRLAEQYF	TGTGCCAGTCGGTTAGCGGAGCAGTACTTC
12	-	TRBV30	-	TRBJ2-7	CACDTGPYEQYF	TGTGCCTGCGATACAGGGCCCTACGAGCAGTACTTC
16	-	TRBV9	-	TRBJ2-2	CASSVAGTENTGELFF	TGTGCCAGCAGCGTAGCCGGGACGGAGAACACCGGGGAGCTGTTTTTT
13	-	TRBV30	few	TRBJ1-1	CAWSAGEGTEAFF	TGTGCCTGGAGCGCAGGGGAAGGAACTGAAGCTTTCTTT
12	TRBD1	TRBV30	-	TRBJ2-5	CASMTGVETQYF	TGTGCCTCCATGACAGGGGTAGAGACCCAGTACTTC
15	-	TRBV11-2	once	TRBJ2-5	CASSLGPVEKETQYF	TGTGCCAGCAGCTTGGGCCCGGTGGAGAAAGAGACCCAGTACTTC
16	TRBD2	TRBV20-1	many	TRBJ2-5	CSARGLAGGGRETQYF	TGCAGTGCTCGGGGACTAGCGGGAGGGGGGCGAGAGACCCAGTACTTC
13	-	TRBV20-1	-	TRBJ2-1	CSARQPSYNEQFF	TGCAGTGCTAGACAGCCCTCCTACAATGAGCAGTTCTTC
14	-	TRBV12-3/TRBV12-4	-	TRBJ2-7	CASSLATGESEQYF	TGTGCCAGCAGTTTGGCCACCGGGGAGAGCGAGCAGTACTTC
15	-	TRBV13	many	TRBJ2-1	CASSLTDDSYNEQFF	TGTGCCAGCAGCTTAACTGATGACTCCTACAATGAGCAGTTCTTC
15	TRBD1	TRBV7-3	-	TRBJ2-7	CASSLLAGQGVEQYF	TGTGCCAGCAGCTTACTCGCCGGACAGGGGGTCGAGCAGTACTTC
15	-	TRBV7-2	few	TRBJ2-2	CASSPDYVSTGELFF	TGTGCCAGCAGCCCGGACTACGTCAGCACCGGGGAGCTGTTTTTT
17	TRBD1	TRBV28	-	TRBJ2-5	CATFVSGQGRVRETQYF	TGTGCCACCTTCGTCTCTGGACAGGGGAGGGTTCGGGAGACCCAGTACTTC
13	-	TRBV7-2	few	TRBJ1-2	CASSPSGGGGYTF	TGTGCCAGCAGCCCCTCAGGTGGGGGAGGCTACACCTTC
15	-	TRBV10-3	many	TRBJ2-7	CAISTGTDSSYEQYF	TGTGCCATCAGCACAGGGACCGATAGCTCCTACGAGCAGTACTTC
16	TRBD2	TRBV27	-	TRBJ2-3	CASSFGLAGGADTQYF	TGTGCCAGCAGTTTCGGACTAGCGGGGGGTGCAGATACGCAGTATTTT
13	TRBD2	TRBV10-3	-	TRBJ2-1	CASRTSGHNEQFF	TGTGCCAGCAGGACTAGCGGCCACAATGAGCAGTTCTTC
15	TRBD1	TRBV6-2/TRBV6-3	-	TRBJ1-2	CASSSYWAGGKGYTF	TGTGCCAGCAGTTCTTACTGGGCAGGGGGTAAGGGCTACACCTTC
13	-	TRBV29-1	many	TRBJ2-7	CSVEVGSLYEQYF	TGCAGCGTTGAAGTTGGAAGCCTTTACGAGCAGTACTTC
14	-	TRBV10-1	few	TRBJ2-7	CASSKGRADDEQYF	TGCGCCAGCAGTAAGGGCAGGGCAGACGACGAGCAGTACTTC
14	-	TRBV28	-	TRBJ2-3	CASTVPGYGDTQYF	TGTGCCAGCACCGTGCCCGGATACGGCGATACGCAGTATTTT
12	-	TRBV30	many	TRBJ2-1	CAWSLVFNEQFF	TGTGCCTGGAGTTTAGTGTTCAATGAGCAGTTCTTC
15	TRBD1	TRBV4-1	few	TRBJ2-7	CASSQFGQGLIEQYF	TGCGCCAGCAGCCAATTCGGACAGGGCCTTATCGAGCAGTACTTC
17	-	TRBV7-8	-	TRBJ2-1	CASSLEGRLSSYNEQFF	TGTGCCAGCAGCTTAGAAGGGCGGCTCAGCTCCTACAATGAGCAGTTCTTC
16	-	TRBV20-1	-	TRBJ2-1	CSARARGLSSYNEQFF	TGCAGTGCTAGAGCTCGCGGGTTAAGCTCCTACAATGAGCAGTTCTTC
13	-	TRBV9	-	TRBJ2-1	CASSGRASTEQFF	TGTGCCAGCAGCGGAAGGGCTTCCACTGAGCAGTTCTTC
13	-	TRBV20-1	-	TRBJ2-3	CSAGVVATDTQYF	TGCAGTGCTGGGGTGGTGGCCACAGATACGCAGTATTTT
16	TRBD1	TRBV24-1	-	TRBJ2-1	CATSDLGQGLDNEQFF	TGTGCCACCAGTGACTTGGGACAGGGTCTCGATAATGAGCAGTTCTTC
14	-	TRBV5-1	few	TRBJ2-1	CASSFARVSNEQFF	TGCGCCAGCAGCTTCGCCCGGGTATCGAATGAGCAGTTCTTC